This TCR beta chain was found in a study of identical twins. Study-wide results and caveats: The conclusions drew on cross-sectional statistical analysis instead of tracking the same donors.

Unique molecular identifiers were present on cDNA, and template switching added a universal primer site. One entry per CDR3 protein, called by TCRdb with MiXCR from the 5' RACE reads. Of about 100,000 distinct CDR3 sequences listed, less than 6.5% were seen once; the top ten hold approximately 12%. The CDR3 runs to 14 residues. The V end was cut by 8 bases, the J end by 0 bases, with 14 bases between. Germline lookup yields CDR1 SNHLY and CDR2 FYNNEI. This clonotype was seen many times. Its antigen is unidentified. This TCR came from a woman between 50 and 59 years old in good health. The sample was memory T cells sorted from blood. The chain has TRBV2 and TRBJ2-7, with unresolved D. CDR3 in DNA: TGTGCCAGCTCAAAGGACGGCGGCTCCTACGAGCAGTACTTC. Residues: CASSKDGGSYEQYF.